Listed below are T cell receptor beta chains from one sample, sequenced in a study of OX40 agonist ivuxolimab in advanced cancers. Assay used: immunoSEQ multiplex PCR; TCRdb lists only in-frame clones, some missing. The repertoire has some 39,000 clones, 85% to 90% of them found once; the top ten carry around 6.2%. This sample comprised CD4+ or CD8+ T cells sorted from blood, obtained in a trial of the OX40 agonist ivuxolimab. These receptor sequences come from an adult with an advanced solid tumor such as melanoma, head and neck, liver or kidney cancer. CDR3s include the opening cysteine and the closing phenylalanine or tryptophan. A D gene is named only where the DNA matches it firmly. Size is omitted from some rows. Given values are once, few, many or a class for expanded clones.

v_gene: TRBV30; j_gene: TRBJ1-5; d_gene: -; abundance: -; CDR3aa: CAWSGQTNQPQHF; CDR3nt: TGTGCCTGGAGTGGCCAGACCAATCAGCCCCAGCATTTT
v_gene: TRBV27; j_gene: TRBJ2-7; d_gene: -; abundance: -; CDR3aa: CASSLLTGYEQYF; CDR3nt: TGTGCCAGCAGTCTACTGACAGGCTACGAGCAGTACTTC
v_gene: TRBV5-6; j_gene: TRBJ2-3; d_gene: -; abundance: -; CDR3aa: CASSLGTALHTDTQYF; CDR3nt: TGTGCCAGCAGCTTGGGGACGGCACTCCACACAGATACGCAGTATTTT
v_gene: TRBV5-6; j_gene: TRBJ2-5; d_gene: -; abundance: -; CDR3aa: CASSFLSVGSRGTQYF; CDR3nt: TGTGCCAGCAGCTTTCTCTCTGTAGGTAGCCGGGGGACCCAGTACTTC
v_gene: TRBV28; j_gene: TRBJ2-5; d_gene: TRBD2; abundance: -; CDR3aa: CASSLPGLAAVEETQYF; CDR3nt: TGTGCCAGCAGTTTACCCGGACTAGCGGCCGTAGAAGAGACCCAGTACTTC
v_gene: TRBV7-9; j_gene: TRBJ1-1; d_gene: -; abundance: -; CDR3aa: CASSPAVVTEAFF; CDR3nt: TGTGCCAGCAGCCCGGCGGTTGTGACTGAAGCTTTCTTT
v_gene: TRBV25-1; j_gene: TRBJ1-2; d_gene: TRBD1; abundance: -; CDR3aa: CASSESGPDRDYGYTF; CDR3nt: TGTGCCAGCAGTGAATCGGGTCCGGACAGGGACTATGGCTACACCTTC
v_gene: TRBV4-1; j_gene: TRBJ1-2; d_gene: -; abundance: once; CDR3aa: CASSPQRGDYGYTF; CDR3nt: TGCGCCAGCAGCCCGCAACGCGGGGACTATGGCTACACCTTC
v_gene: TRBV5-1; j_gene: TRBJ1-1; d_gene: -; abundance: few; CDR3aa: CASTLNTGRAEAFF; CDR3nt: TGCGCCAGCACCCTCAATACAGGGCGGGCTGAAGCTTTCTTT
v_gene: TRBV15; j_gene: TRBJ2-1; d_gene: TRBD2; abundance: -; CDR3aa: CATSRETSGIGEQFF; CDR3nt: TGTGCCACCAGCAGAGAGACTAGCGGGATTGGGGAGCAGTTCTTC
v_gene: TRBV6-1; j_gene: TRBJ2-7; d_gene: -; abundance: -; CDR3aa: CASRDATGTYEQYF; CDR3nt: TGTGCCAGCAGGGACGCTACGGGAACCTACGAGCAGTACTTC
v_gene: TRBV28; j_gene: TRBJ1-2; d_gene: -; abundance: -; CDR3aa: CASSSFDGNYGYTF; CDR3nt: TGTGCCAGCAGTTCCTTCGACGGGAACTATGGCTACACCTTC
v_gene: TRBV12-2; j_gene: TRBJ1-3; d_gene: -; abundance: -; CDR3aa: CASRRGISGNTIYF; CDR3nt: TGTGCAAGTCGACGGGGGATCTCCGGAAACACCATATATTTT
v_gene: TRBV10-2; j_gene: TRBJ2-7; d_gene: TRBD2; abundance: -; CDR3aa: CASSRGGRYEQYF; CDR3nt: TGCGCCAGCAGTCGGGGGGGGAGGTACGAGCAGTACTTC
v_gene: TRBV6-5; j_gene: TRBJ1-3; d_gene: -; abundance: -; CDR3aa: CASRGQGNSGNTIYF; CDR3nt: TGTGCCAGCCGGGGTCAGGGGAACTCTGGAAACACCATATATTTT
v_gene: TRBV6-1; j_gene: TRBJ1-1; d_gene: -; abundance: once; CDR3aa: CASSEVKAAEAFF; CDR3nt: TGTGCCAGCAGTGAAGTCAAGGCGGCTGAAGCTTTCTTT
v_gene: TRBV5-1; j_gene: TRBJ1-3; d_gene: -; abundance: -; CDR3aa: CASSSGSAGGNTIYF; CDR3nt: TGCGCCAGCAGCTCCGGCTCGGCGGGTGGAAACACCATATATTTT
v_gene: TRBV29-1; j_gene: TRBJ2-4; d_gene: -; abundance: -; CDR3aa: CSVEIRATKNIQYF; CDR3nt: TGCAGCGTAGAAATCAGGGCTACCAAAAACATTCAGTACTTC
v_gene: TRBV11-2; j_gene: TRBJ2-7; d_gene: TRBD1; abundance: -; CDR3aa: CASSAILVGQALGKYF; CDR3nt: TGTGCCAGCAGCGCCATCCTCGTGGGACAGGCCTTGGGAAAGTACTTC
v_gene: TRBV5-1; j_gene: TRBJ2-3; d_gene: -; abundance: -; CDR3aa: CASSLQGTDTQYF; CDR3nt: TGCGCCAGCAGCTTACAGGGCACAGATACGCAGTATTTT
v_gene: TRBV19; j_gene: TRBJ2-1; d_gene: -; abundance: -; CDR3aa: CASSKAGFYNEQFF; CDR3nt: TGTGCCAGTAGTAAGGCGGGGTTCTACAATGAGCAGTTCTTC
v_gene: TRBV2; j_gene: TRBJ1-5; d_gene: TRBD1; abundance: -; CDR3aa: CASRGTVNNQPQHF; CDR3nt: TGTGCCAGCAGAGGGACAGTGAACAATCAGCCCCAGCATTTT
v_gene: TRBV6-6; j_gene: TRBJ2-7; d_gene: -; abundance: -; CDR3aa: CASTRTGLRQDEQYF; CDR3nt: TGTGCCAGCACCAGAACAGGGTTAAGGCAGGACGAGCAGTACTTC
v_gene: TRBV5-1; j_gene: TRBJ2-3; d_gene: TRBD1; abundance: -; CDR3aa: CASSFNTGQITDTQYF; CDR3nt: TGCGCCAGCAGCTTCAACACGGGACAGATCACAGATACGCAGTATTTT
v_gene: TRBV5-1; j_gene: TRBJ2-3; d_gene: -; abundance: -; CDR3aa: CASSLAGYTDTQYF; CDR3nt: TGCGCCAGCAGCTTGGCTGGGTACACAGATACGCAGTATTTT
v_gene: TRBV19; j_gene: TRBJ1-2; d_gene: -; abundance: -; CDR3aa: CASTPGSNYGYTF; CDR3nt: TGTGCCAGTACCCCGGGCAGTAACTATGGCTACACCTTC
v_gene: TRBV7-6; j_gene: TRBJ1-6; d_gene: TRBD1; abundance: -; CDR3aa: CASSLAPGGNSPLHF; CDR3nt: TGTGCCAGCAGCTTAGCTCCAGGGGGGAATTCACCCCTCCACTTT
v_gene: TRBV14; j_gene: TRBJ1-4; d_gene: -; abundance: -; CDR3aa: CASSQVGGTNEKLFF; CDR3nt: TGTGCCAGCAGCCAAGTTGGGGGAACTAATGAAAAACTGTTTTTT
v_gene: TRBV5-4; j_gene: TRBJ2-7; d_gene: -; abundance: -; CDR3aa: CASSSSRDDEQYF; CDR3nt: TGTGCCAGCAGCTCCTCCCGGGACGACGAGCAGTACTTC
v_gene: TRBV6-1; j_gene: TRBJ2-1; d_gene: TRBD2; abundance: -; CDR3aa: CARVGTSGRNEQFF; CDR3nt: TGTGCCAGGGTTGGGACTAGCGGGAGGAATGAGCAGTTCTTC
v_gene: TRBV5-1; j_gene: TRBJ2-2; d_gene: TRBD2; abundance: -; CDR3aa: CASSSGLAGPGELFF; CDR3nt: TGCGCCAGCAGCTCTGGACTAGCGGGACCCGGGGAGCTGTTTTTT
v_gene: TRBV6-5; j_gene: TRBJ2-7; d_gene: -; abundance: -; CDR3aa: CASSYSYSSYEQYF; CDR3nt: TGTGCCAGCAGTTACTCTTACTCATCCTACGAGCAGTACTTC
v_gene: TRBV12-2; j_gene: TRBJ2-3; d_gene: -; abundance: -; CDR3aa: CASRLWAGGADTQYF; CDR3nt: -
v_gene: TRBV21-1; j_gene: TRBJ2-7; d_gene: -; abundance: once; CDR3aa: CASSKSKRTSSYEQYF; CDR3nt: TGTGCCAGCAGCAAAAGTAAGCGGACTAGCTCCTACGAGCAGTACTTC
v_gene: TRBV6-1; j_gene: TRBJ2-7; d_gene: -; abundance: -; CDR3aa: CASSDTGFGREQYF; CDR3nt: TGTGCCAGCAGCGATACAGGGTTCGGTAGGGAGCAGTACTTC
v_gene: TRBV18; j_gene: TRBJ1-3; d_gene: TRBD1; abundance: -; CDR3aa: CASSPLQGEQNTIYF; CDR3nt: TGTGCCAGCTCACCACTCCAGGGGGAGCAAAACACCATATATTTT
v_gene: TRBV29-1; j_gene: TRBJ2-1; d_gene: TRBD2; abundance: once; CDR3aa: CSAYRLAGDNEQFF; CDR3nt: TGCAGCGCGTATCGACTAGCGGGAGACAATGAGCAGTTCTTC
v_gene: TRBV19; j_gene: TRBJ2-3; d_gene: TRBD1; abundance: -; CDR3aa: CASSARHRGDTQYF; CDR3nt: TGTGCCAGTAGTGCCAGGCACAGGGGAGATACGCAGTATTTT
v_gene: TRBV7-9; j_gene: TRBJ2-7; d_gene: TRBD2; abundance: -; CDR3aa: CASSKTRTSGAYEQYF; CDR3nt: TGTGCCAGCAGTAAAACCCGGACTAGCGGCGCCTACGAGCAGTACTTC
v_gene: TRBV7-2; j_gene: TRBJ2-4; d_gene: TRBD1; abundance: -; CDR3aa: CASSLVKTGFQYF; CDR3nt: TGTGCCAGCAGCTTAGTAAAGACAGGGTTTCAGTACTTC
v_gene: TRBV5-1; j_gene: TRBJ1-4; d_gene: -; abundance: -; CDR3aa: CASSPLATNEKLFF; CDR3nt: TGCGCCAGCAGCCCACTTGCAACTAATGAAAAACTGTTTTTT
v_gene: TRBV29-1; j_gene: TRBJ2-2; d_gene: TRBD2; abundance: -; CDR3aa: CSVGPLAGTGELFF; CDR3nt: TGCAGCGTTGGACCGCTAGCGGGTACCGGGGAGCTGTTTTTT
v_gene: TRBV7-9; j_gene: TRBJ2-3; d_gene: -; abundance: -; CDR3aa: CASSFRQSTDTQYF; CDR3nt: TGTGCCAGCAGCTTTCGACAGAGCACAGATACGCAGTATTTT
v_gene: TRBV2; j_gene: TRBJ2-3; d_gene: -; abundance: -; CDR3aa: CASSDPTGGYTDTQYF; CDR3nt: TGTGCCAGCAGTGATCCGACTGGGGGATACACAGATACGCAGTATTTT
v_gene: TRBV7-9; j_gene: TRBJ2-2; d_gene: TRBD1; abundance: -; CDR3aa: CASTISPGGNTGELFF; CDR3nt: TGTGCCAGTACGATATCTCCAGGGGGAAACACCGGGGAGCTGTTTTTT
v_gene: TRBV2; j_gene: TRBJ2-1; d_gene: TRBD2; abundance: -; CDR3aa: CASRLAGGPSEQFF; CDR3nt: TGTGCCAGCAGACTAGCGGGAGGGCCAAGTGAGCAGTTCTTC
v_gene: TRBV27; j_gene: TRBJ2-5; d_gene: -; abundance: -; CDR3aa: CASSFTQGVGETQYF; CDR3nt: TGTGCCAGCAGTTTTACCCAGGGAGTTGGGGAGACCCAGTACTTC
v_gene: TRBV28; j_gene: TRBJ1-2; d_gene: -; abundance: -; CDR3aa: CASIGAGRYGYTF; CDR3nt: TGTGCCAGCATAGGGGCGGGCCGCTATGGCTACACCTTC
v_gene: TRBV18; j_gene: TRBJ1-2; d_gene: -; abundance: -; CDR3aa: CASSPLRGGVLIGYTF; CDR3nt: TGTGCCAGCTCACCACTCCGAGGTGGGGTCTTAATTGGCTACACCTTC
v_gene: TRBV5-1; j_gene: TRBJ1-4; d_gene: -; abundance: -; CDR3aa: CASSLDSEKLFF; CDR3nt: TGCGCCAGCAGCTTGGATTCGGAAAAACTGTTTTTT
v_gene: TRBV2; j_gene: TRBJ2-7; d_gene: -; abundance: -; CDR3aa: CASRETRYEQYF; CDR3nt: TGTGCCAGCAGGGAGACAAGGTACGAGCAGTACTTC
v_gene: TRBV28; j_gene: TRBJ2-1; d_gene: -; abundance: -; CDR3aa: CASSLNVASRFF; CDR3nt: TGTGCCAGCAGTCTAAACGTAGCTTCCCGGTTCTTC
v_gene: TRBV5-1; j_gene: TRBJ2-3; d_gene: -; abundance: -; CDR3aa: CASSLEFRSTDTQYF; CDR3nt: TGCGCCAGCAGCTTGGAGTTTAGGAGTACAGATACGCAGTATTTT
v_gene: TRBV13; j_gene: TRBJ2-7; d_gene: TRBD2; abundance: -; CDR3aa: CASSLEGTSGSTYEQYF; CDR3nt: TGTGCCAGCAGCTTAGAAGGGACTAGCGGGAGTACCTACGAGCAGTACTTC
v_gene: TRBV15; j_gene: TRBJ2-3; d_gene: TRBD2; abundance: -; CDR3aa: CATSSGLAGGLGTDTQYF; CDR3nt: TGTGCCACCAGTAGTGGACTAGCGGGAGGGCTGGGCACAGATACGCAGTATTTT
v_gene: TRBV7-2; j_gene: TRBJ2-3; d_gene: -; abundance: -; CDR3aa: CASSPFGHTDTQYF; CDR3nt: TGTGCCAGCAGCCCCTTTGGCCACACAGATACGCAGTATTTT
v_gene: TRBV27; j_gene: TRBJ2-7; d_gene: TRBD1; abundance: -; CDR3aa: CASSKYTGTGASGEQYF; CDR3nt: TGTGCCAGCAGTAAGTACACCGGGACAGGGGCCTCAGGCGAGCAGTACTTC
v_gene: TRBV6-1; j_gene: TRBJ2-7; d_gene: -; abundance: -; CDR3aa: CASSLDRLSYEQYF; CDR3nt: TGTGCCAGCAGCTTAGACAGACTCTCCTACGAGCAGTACTTC
v_gene: TRBV7-2; j_gene: TRBJ1-3; d_gene: TRBD1; abundance: -; CDR3aa: CASSLDRGPNTIYF; CDR3nt: TGTGCCAGCAGCTTAGACAGGGGGCCGAACACCATATATTTT
v_gene: TRBV7-9; j_gene: TRBJ2-2; d_gene: TRBD1; abundance: -; CDR3aa: CASSLSSTPGQGLAGELFF; CDR3nt: TGTGCCAGCAGCTTATCATCTACTCCGGGACAGGGATTGGCCGGGGAGCTGTTTTTT